The 25 T cell receptor beta chains below all came from one sample that was sequenced in a study of early T cells in non-severe SARS-CoV-2 infection. TCRdb used MiXCR to reprocess the 5' RACE reads, holding one entry per CDR3 protein. This table has tens of thousands of distinct CDR3 sequences, around 11% appearing once. This specimen was whole blood, taken at baseline. These receptor sequences come from an adult who was a healthcare worker with PCR-confirmed SARS-CoV-2 infection or an uninfected control (not recorded which).

CDR3 sequence (DNA): TGTGCCATCAGTGAGGGGGGTAAAGGGACTGAAGCTTTCTTT. Its protein is CAISEGGKGTEAFF. The chain links TRBV10-3 to TRBJ1-1, with D perhaps matching TRBD1 (5 bases). The length of the CDR3 is 14 residues. V lost 2 bases to trimming and J lost 5 bases, with 12 bases between them. Per germline, CDR1 ENHRY and CDR2 SYGVKD.

The J gene is TRBJ2-5, the V gene TRBV18; D remains unclear. The V gene's germline CDR1 is KGHSH and CDR2 LQKENI. This CDR3 is built from 13 residues. Trimming removed 3 bases at V and 5 bases at J, with 10 bases between. The CDR3 here is CASSPIHLETQYF. DNA of the CDR3: TGTGCCAGCTCACCCATCCACCTGGAGACCCAGTACTTC.

The V call is TRBV7-9, the J call TRBJ1-6, with a possible D match to TRBD1 (5 bases). The germline CDR1 and CDR2 sequences are SEHNR and FQNEAQ (reference sequence). The V end lost 4 bases, the J end lost 7 bases, and 8 bases lay between the germline ends. This CDR3 spans 13 amino acids. DNA of the CDR3: TGTGCCAGCAGCTCTGGGGGAAATTCACCCCTCCACTTT. It codes for CASSSGGNSPLHF. The full variable domain, completed using reference TRBV7-9 and TRBJ1-6, is DTGVSQNPRHKITKRGQNVTFRCDPISEHNRLYWYRQTLGQGPEFLTYFQNEAQLEKSRLLSDRFSAERPKGSFSTLEIQRTEQGDSAMYLCASSSGGNSPLHFGNGTRLTVT.

This chain joins TRBV7-2 and TRBJ1-1, with unresolved D. Germline CDR1 SGHTA, CDR2 FQGNSA. This CDR3 has 12 residues. V was trimmed by 7 bases and J by 5 bases, leaving 11 bases between them. CDR3 amino acids: CASTATPTEAFF. DNA for the CDR3: TGTGCCAGCACCGCGACTCCTACTGAAGCTTTCTTT.

The CDR3 region is CASSKDSQANYGYTF. DNA for the CDR3: TGCGCCAGCAGCAAGGACAGTCAAGCTAACTATGGCTACACCTTC. The chain employs TRBV5-1 and TRBJ1-2; D may be TRBD1 (6 bases). The CDR3 spans 15 residues. CDR1 is SGHRS, CDR2 YFSETQ, per germline. V was shortened by 4 bases and J by 0 bases, with 13 bases between the two germline ends.

The chain links TRBV29-1 to TRBJ1-5, with TRBD1 matching over 8 bases. Looked up from germline, CDR1 is SQVTM and CDR2 is ANQGSEA. The CDR3 loop spans 13 amino acids. V was clipped by 7 bases and J by 2 bases; unmatched bases: 4. DNA for the CDR3: TGCAGCGCGATGACAGGGGGCAATCAGCCCCAGCATTTT. Its protein product is CSAMTGGNQPQHF.

This clonotype was recorded many times. The DNA for the CDR3 is TGTGCCAGCAGCCGGACTGGTGCCCCCTACGAGCAGTACTTC. Translated: CASSRTGAPYEQYF. This chain connects TRBV13 to TRBJ2-7, with D possibly matching TRBD2 (5 bases). This CDR3 comprises 14 residues. Germline V gene data show CDR1 as PRHDT and CDR2 as FYEKMQ (reference sequence). Trimming pared 5 bases from V and 2 bases from J, leaving 13 bases between.

This clonotype occurred a few times. The rearrangement uses TRBV7-8 and TRBJ1-6, with D maybe TRBD1 (5 bases). Trimming removed 1 base at V and 10 bases at J, with 17 bases between. Germline V lookup: CDR1 SGHVS, CDR2 FQNEAQ. CDR3 size: 16 residues. CDR3: CASSLDFGQGNSPLHF. For the CDR3, the DNA is TGTGCCAGCAGCTTAGATTTCGGGCAGGGAAACTCACCCCTCCACTTT.

This clonotype has a handful of counts. V is TRBV28 and J is TRBJ2-7; D gene ambiguous. CDR3 length: 16 amino acids. Trimming left V 3 bases short and J 4 bases short, with 19 bases between. CDR1 and CDR2 (germline): MDHEN, SYDVKM. CDR3 protein: CASSLVRYSNSYEQYF. In nucleotides, the CDR3 is TGTGCCAGCAGTTTGGTTAGGTATTCTAATAGTTACGAGCAGTACTTC.

This chain uses TRBV29-1 with TRBJ2-3; D might be TRBD2 (6 bases). Trimming cost V 3 bases and J 1 base, with 11 bases left between them. There are 14 residues in the CDR3. Per the germline V gene, CDR1 is SQVTM and CDR2 is ANQGSEA. CDR3 region: CSVEGGARTDTQYF. CDR3 DNA sequence: TGCAGCGTTGAGGGCGGGGCTCGCACAGATACGCAGTATTTT.

This clonotype has more than one count but fewer than ten. The V call is TRBV6-1, the J call TRBJ2-5; D may be TRBD2 (5 bases). Per germline, CDR1 MNHNS and CDR2 SASEGT. Trimming shortened V by 7 bases and J by 0 bases, and 12 bases separated the two germline ends. The CDR3 contains 14 residues. CDR3 residues: CASIEGGHQETQYF. For the CDR3, the DNA is TGTGCCAGCATTGAGGGTGGACACCAAGAGACCCAGTACTTC.

The CDR3 spells CASSPGRIPYEQYF. The CDR3 DNA reads as TGTGCCAGTAGTCCAGGACGAATCCCCTACGAGCAGTACTTC. The chain employs TRBV19 and TRBJ2-7; D remains ambiguous. The germline CDR1 and CDR2 sequences are LNHDA and SQIVND (reference sequence). Trimming pared 5 bases from V and 2 bases from J, leaving 13 bases between. The CDR3 has 14 amino acids.

Ten or more counts support this clonotype. The chain uses TRBV18 and TRBJ1-5, with 7 bases matching TRBD1. CDR3 size: 13 residues. Germline CDR1 reads KGHSH; CDR2 reads LQKENI. The ends lost 8 bases at V and 3 bases at J; junction bases unmatched: 4. The CDR3 coding sequence is TGTGCCAGCACAGGGGATTACAATCAGCCCCAGCATTTT. Protein sequence: CASTGDYNQPQHF.

V usage is TRBV5-1 and J usage is TRBJ2-5; maybe TRBD2 (6 bases). The germline CDR1 and CDR2 sequences are SGHRS and YFSETQ. This CDR3 contains 14 residues. V lost 4 bases and J 4 bases, leaving 14 bases between the germline ends. CDR3 sequence reads: CASSLIAGLETQYF. Here the CDR3 DNA reads TGCGCCAGCAGCCTAATTGCGGGGCTAGAGACCCAGTACTTC.

This clonotype was recorded at least ten times. The V and J genes are TRBV29-1 and TRBJ2-2; 8 positions match TRBD2. The CDR3 is 14 amino acids. CDR1 is SQVTM, CDR2 ANQGSEA, per germline. V was pared by 6 bases and J by 0 bases, with 3 bases of the junction left unmatched. The CDR3 protein is CSVGGGTNTGELFF. Written as DNA, the CDR3 is TGCAGCGTGGGCGGGGGGACGAACACCGGGGAGCTGTTTTTT.

The chain combines TRBV7-2 with TRBJ1-5; D might be TRBD1 (6 bases). Per the germline V gene, CDR1 is SGHTA and CDR2 is FQGNSA. V lost 1 base to trimming and J lost 7 bases, with 14 bases between them. The CDR3 is made up of 15 amino acids. The CDR3 sequence is CASSLDLGGLQPQHF. The CDR3 coding sequence is TGTGCCAGCAGCTTAGATTTGGGGGGGCTACAGCCCCAGCATTTT.

In this sample, this clonotype turned up a few times. The rearrangement joins TRBV6-1 to TRBJ2-1; 9 bases are a match to TRBD2. The CDR3 covers 15 residues. Germline trimming cut 3 bases from V and 3 bases from J; bases unmatched to any gene: 3. CDR1 and CDR2 from the germline V gene are MNHNS and SASEGT. In DNA form, the CDR3 reads TGTGCCAGCAGTGAGACTAGCGGACTCTACAATGAGCAGTTCTTC. Translation: CASSETSGLYNEQFF.

The chain couples TRBV15 to TRBJ2-2, with 10 nucleotides matching TRBD2. This CDR3 is 16 amino acids long. From germline, CDR1 is LNHNV and CDR2 YYDKDF (reference sequence). Trimming at V came to 5 bases and at J to 0 bases, leaving 3 bases not matched to a gene. CDR3 loop: CATSEGLASNTGELFF. The CDR3 coding sequence is TGTGCCACCAGCGAGGGACTAGCGTCGAACACCGGGGAGCTGTTTTTT.

This clonotype was observed at least ten times. The CDR3: CASSAGTSGGQETQYF. In DNA form, the CDR3 reads TGTGCCAGCAGCGCCGGGACTAGCGGGGGGCAAGAGACCCAGTACTTC. This chain connects TRBV9 to TRBJ2-5, with TRBD2 identical over 15 bases. CDR1 SGDLS and CDR2 YYNGEE come from the germline V gene. The CDR3 consists of 16 residues. V lost 3 bases and J lost 2; bases outside the gene matches: 2.

This clonotype was observed many times. The chain couples TRBV28 to TRBJ2-7; D perhaps matches TRBD1 (6 bases). Trimming stripped 5 bases from V and 6 bases from J, with 14 bases between. Per germline, CDR1 MDHEN and CDR2 SYDVKM. The CDR3 length is 13 residues. CDR3 region: CASSPPQGREQYF. The CDR3 bases are TGTGCCAGCAGTCCACCCCAGGGGCGCGAGCAGTACTTC.

The chain recombines TRBV27 with TRBJ1-1, with D possibly TRBD1 on 6 matching bases. This CDR3 contains 15 residues. Deletions cut 7 bases from V and 2 bases from J, with 17 bases between. CDR1 MNHEY and CDR2 SMNVEV come from the germline V gene (reference sequence). CDR3 nucleotides: TGTGCCAGCAATGCAGGGAGGGGGTTAAACACTGAAGCTTTCTTT. The encoded protein is CASNAGRGLNTEAFF.

The chain uses TRBV11-2 and TRBJ2-7; 10 bases are shared with TRBD2. The germline gives CDR1 SGHAT, CDR2 FQNNGV. The CDR3 is 13 residues long. Trimming cost V 5 bases and J 6 bases; bases outside gene matches: 4. The CDR3 loop reads CASSGTSDTEQYF. The CDR3, as DNA: TGTGCCAGCAGCGGGACTAGCGACACCGAGCAGTACTTC.

The chain has TRBV5-1 and TRBJ1-1, with no clear D. In germline, CDR1 is SGHRS, CDR2 YFSETQ. The V gene lost 1 base and the J gene lost 2 bases, with 12 bases spanning the gap. The CDR3 runs to 15 residues. CDR3 sequence reads: CASSLSSAVNTEAFF. The CDR3 coding sequence is TGCGCCAGCAGCTTGAGTTCGGCGGTCAACACTGAAGCTTTCTTT.

This clonotype was found many times. V gene TRBV6-1 combines with J gene TRBJ2-6; no clear D gene. The V gene's germline CDR1 is MNHNS and CDR2 SASEGT. Deletions cut 4 bases from V and 0 bases from J, with 7 bases between. There are 15 residues in the CDR3. The chain's CDR3 is CASSGASSGANVLTF. The CDR3, as DNA: TGTGCCAGCAGTGGAGCCAGCTCTGGGGCCAACGTCCTGACTTTC.

This clonotype came up many times. The J gene is TRBJ1-2, the V gene TRBV28, with D possibly TRBD1 on 6 matching bases. Looked up from germline, CDR1 is MDHEN and CDR2 is SYDVKM. CDR3 length equals 12 residues. V dropped 8 bases and J dropped 7 bases, with 14 bases sitting between them. The CDR3 bases are TGTGCCAGCCTTACGGGACAAATTGGCTACACCTTC. This codes for CASLTGQIGYTF.